The sequence of this T cell receptor beta chain was determined in a study of multiple sclerosis patients with progressive multifocal leukoencephalopathy. About the study: Longitudinal control samples came from natalizumab-treated multiple sclerosis patients without PML. Findings of the study overall: The findings' link to JC virus versus immunocompromise remained uncertain. In most PML patients, TRB repertoires appeared less diverse by entropy.

Per germline, CDR1 SNHLY and CDR2 FYNNEI. The CDR3 has 15 residues. Trimming took 6 bases from V and 1 from J, leaving 15 bases between them. Indicated time point: before natalizumab initiation. Every listed patient previously received interferon beta; all PML patients were women. Here immunoSEQ multiplex PCR was the method, and the copy in TCRdb shows in-frame clones only, minus some. Seen here are fewer than 40,000 clones, roughly 90% observed once, and the top ten hold roughly 1.5%. Points on this clone: Its antigen is undetermined.

The chain uses TRBV2 and TRBJ2-5; possibly TRBD2 for D (6 bases). The sequenced sample consisted of PBMCs. This TCR was recovered from a human donor with multiple sclerosis. CDR3 protein: CASRRDLFSQETQYF. The DNA for the CDR3 is TGTGCCAGCAGGAGGGACTTATTTTCCCAAGAGACCCAGTACTTC.